This entry lists 17 T cell receptor beta chains sequenced from one sample in a study of long-term antiretroviral therapy in people with HIV (dated by TCRdb to 2022 to 2024). The immunoSEQ hsTCRB v3.0 assay was used at survey level resolution for TRB variable region sequencing. Sourced from immuneACCESS, this table was stored by TCRdb with only in-frame sequences that have V and J called. A share of the clones is absent; for the studies checked, an unresolved V gene accounts for under half, and the remainder has no known explanation. This sample lists approximately 32,000 clones; 82% were detected once. In total, the top ten clones hold about an eighth of the sample. This sample comprised unsorted PBMCs, obtained 0.3 years after starting antiretroviral therapy. The receptors come from a man younger than 30 with HIV.

The chain uses TRBV7-2 and TRBJ2-3; TRBD2 agrees at 7 bases. With 1 base clipped from V and 7 bases from J, the junction kept 14 bases outside the gene matches. The CDR3 has 17 amino acids. The germline V gene has CDR1 SGHTA and CDR2 FQGNSA. The CDR3 DNA reads TGTGCCAGCAGCTTAGGTTTTTTGGCGGGAGCGAGCCATACGCAGTATTTT. Protein: CASSLGFLAGASHTQYF.

The chain joins TRBV4-2 to TRBJ2-2; 10 nucleotides match TRBD1. Looked up from germline, CDR1 is LGHNA and CDR2 is YNFKEQ. Losses at the gene ends were 7 bases for V and 3 bases for J; bases not matched to a gene: 5. The length of the CDR3 is 15 residues. CDR3 sequence reads: CASTPGTGDTGELFF. CDR3 bases: TGTGCCAGCACGCCCGGGACAGGGGACACCGGGGAGCTGTTTTTT.

The chain combines TRBV19 with TRBJ2-7; 13 positions agree with TRBD2. The V segment lost 5 bases and the J segment 1 base; nucleotides outside the gene matches: 2. In germline, CDR1 is LNHDA, CDR2 SQIVND (reference sequence). The CDR3 loop spans 15 amino acids. The CDR3 loop is CASSRTSGRSYEQYF. The DNA for the CDR3 is TGTGCCAGTAGTCGGACTAGCGGGAGATCCTACGAGCAGTACTTC.

The genes are TRBV30 and TRBJ1-3; D unclear. Germline lookup yields CDR1 GTSNPN and CDR2 SVGIG (reference sequence). The V end lost 1 base, the J end lost 7 bases, and 11 bases lay between the germline ends. This CDR3 spans 13 amino acids. In DNA, the CDR3 is TGTGCCTGGAGTGCTGTCGCGGGGAACACCATATATTTT. Residues: CAWSAVAGNTIYF.

This chain's CDR3 is CASSPMAGGGSNEQFF. The CDR3 DNA reads as TGTGCCAGCAGTCCCATGGCCGGGGGGGGGTCCAATGAGCAGTTCTTC. V and J are TRBV27 and TRBJ2-1; 8 nucleotides agree with TRBD2. This CDR3 spans 16 amino acids. Trimming took 5 bases from V and 6 from J; bases not matched to a gene: 12. CDR1 is MNHEY, CDR2 SMNVEV, per germline (reference sequence).

J is TRBJ2-7 and V is TRBV28; D not certain. Trimming took off 3 bases at V and 0 bases at J, with 12 bases between the two ends. The germline V gene encodes CDR1 MDHEN and CDR2 SYDVKM. The CDR3 runs to 15 residues. CDR3 nucleotide sequence: TGTGCCAGCAGTTTCGTCAGCGAAAGCTCCTACGAGCAGTACTTC. As protein: CASSFVSESSYEQYF.

The rearrangement uses TRBV7-2 and TRBJ2-3, with D hard to call. Germline values: CDR1 SGHTA, CDR2 FQGNSA. V shed 3 bases and J shed 0 bases, with 10 bases lying between them. The CDR3 length is 15 residues. The CDR3 protein is CASSFQGPSTDTQYF. CDR3 nucleotide sequence: TGTGCCAGCAGCTTTCAAGGACCCAGCACAGATACGCAGTATTTT.

CDR3 sequence reads: CASRRPSGSKVSYEQYF. The CDR3 DNA sequence: TGCGCCAGCAGGAGACCTAGCGGGAGTAAGGTTTCGTACGAGCAGTACTTC. The chain has TRBV10-1 and TRBJ2-7, with 10 bases that match TRBD2. V dropped 6 bases and J dropped 4; count of bases not matched to a gene: 15. The CDR3 consists of 17 residues. The germline CDR1 and CDR2 sequences are WNHNN and SYGVQD (reference sequence).

This sequence joins TRBV6-5 and TRBJ2-7; a possible D gene is TRBD1 (6 bases). Germline CDR1 is MNHEY and CDR2 is SVGAGI. This CDR3 has 13 residues. Between the trimmed V and J ends, which lost 4 bases and 5 bases, there was a span of 12 bases. Written as DNA, the CDR3 is TGTGCCAGCAGTTTACAGGGTTTAGACGAGCAGTACTTC. Protein: CASSLQGLDEQYF.

The V gene is TRBV19, the J gene TRBJ2-3; D perhaps matches TRBD1 (5 bases). The CDR3 runs 16 residues. V was pared by 5 bases and J by 3 bases, with 18 bases between. The germline V gene has CDR1 LNHDA and CDR2 SQIVND (reference sequence). The CDR3 loop is CASSPRFREETDTQYF. The DNA for the CDR3 is TGTGCCAGTAGTCCCCGGTTCAGGGAAGAGACAGATACGCAGTATTTT.

This chain links TRBV19 with TRBJ1-1; tentative D call: TRBD1 (6 bases). The CDR3 spans 14 residues. Germline CDR1 reads LNHDA; CDR2 reads SQIVND (reference sequence). V was shortened by 6 bases and J by 6 bases, with 17 bases between the two germline ends. This chain's CDR3 is CASSDPPQGSEAFF. For the CDR3, the DNA is TGTGCCAGTAGCGACCCCCCGCAGGGGTCTGAAGCTTTCTTT.

The V gene is TRBV4-1, the J gene TRBJ1-2; D not resolved. Germline values: CDR1 MGHRA, CDR2 YSYEKL. V was pared by 1 base and J by 1 base, with 7 bases between. The CDR3 runs to 14 residues. The CDR3 protein is CASSQGSGNYGYTF. The CDR3 region has the DNA TGCGCCAGCAGCCAAGGGAGTGGTAACTATGGCTACACCTTC.

The chain recombines TRBV30 with TRBJ1-2; D is unresolved. V was shortened by 5 bases and J by 7 bases, with 17 bases between the two germline ends. The CDR3 is 13 amino acids. Germline V lookup: CDR1 GTSNPN, CDR2 SVGIG (reference sequence). CDR3 nucleotides: TGTGCCTGGGTCCCAACGGCGAGTCGTGGCTACACCTTC. As protein: CAWVPTASRGYTF.

The chain joins TRBV30 to TRBJ1-2; 10 nucleotides match TRBD1. Germline CDR1 reads GTSNPN; CDR2 reads SVGIG (reference sequence). V lost 4 bases and J lost 3; bases outside the gene matches: 5. The CDR3 spans 14 residues. The CDR3 is CAWNPTGGYYGYTF. CDR3 bases: TGTGCCTGGAATCCGACAGGGGGCTACTATGGCTACACCTTC.

The chain is built from TRBV7-3 and TRBJ2-1, with TRBD2 matching over 9 bases. The junction had 5 bases not matched to a gene; V was cut back by 2 bases and J by 9 bases. Germline CDR1 SGHTA, CDR2 FQGTGA. The CDR3 runs to 14 residues. The CDR3 nucleotides are TGTGCCAGCAGCTTACAAGCGGGAGGTACTGAGCAGTTCTTC. It codes for CASSLQAGGTEQFF.

The rearrangement joins TRBV7-6 to TRBJ2-6, with D perhaps being TRBD1 or TRBD2 (5 bases each). The germline V gene encodes CDR1 SGHVS and CDR2 FNYEAQ. The length of the CDR3 is 16 residues. V dropped 2 bases and J dropped 2 bases, with 10 bases sitting between them. The CDR3 reads CASSLSVGAGANVLTF. CDR3 nucleotide sequence: TGTGCCAGCAGCTTAAGTGTGGGGGCTGGGGCCAACGTCCTGACTTTC.

This sequence joins TRBV7-3 and TRBJ2-1, with TRBD2 identical over 12 bases. The ends lost 2 bases at V and 0 bases at J; junction bases unmatched: 2. The germline CDR1 and CDR2 sequences are SGHTA and FQGTGA. The CDR3 contains 17 residues. The CDR3 region is CASSLGGLAGSYNEQFF. CDR3 sequence (DNA): TGTGCCAGCAGCTTAGGGGGACTAGCGGGCTCCTACAATGAGCAGTTCTTC.